These 6 T cell receptor beta chains were all obtained from the same sample, sequenced in a study of early T cells in non-severe SARS-CoV-2 infection. In TCRdb, the 5' RACE reads were re-called with MiXCR into one record per CDR3 protein. The table has under 35,000 distinct CDR3 sequences, less than 7% seen once; the top ten hold 20% to 25%. The sequencing sample was made of whole blood. All receptors derive from an adult who was a healthcare worker with PCR-confirmed SARS-CoV-2 infection or an uninfected control (not recorded which).

This clonotype came up many times. The chain employs TRBV5-1 and TRBJ2-2; TRBD2 agrees at 10 bases. The length of the CDR3 is 16 residues. Trimming removed 3 bases from V and 4 bases from J; junction bases left unmatched: 6. The germline V gene has CDR1 SGHRS and CDR2 YFSETQ. The CDR3 nucleotides are TGCGCCAGCAGCTCGAGCGGGGGGGCTCTCACCGGGGAGCTGTTTTTT. Its protein product is CASSSSGGALTGELFF.

The chain is built from TRBV19 and TRBJ1-4, with D maybe TRBD1 (5 bases). Trimming stripped 5 bases from V and 12 bases from J, with 19 bases between. Germline V gene data show CDR1 as LNHDA and CDR2 as SQIVND (reference sequence). The CDR3 runs 14 residues. The CDR3 loop is CASSSPGLPDQLFF. CDR3 nucleotides: TGTGCCAGTAGTTCGCCGGGACTCCCCGATCAACTGTTTTTT.

This clonotype was recorded many times. The J gene is TRBJ1-4, the V gene TRBV24-1; D remains ambiguous. V was pared by 9 bases and J by 0 bases, with 13 bases between. CDR1 and CDR2 from the germline V gene are KGHDR and SFDVKD. CDR3 size: 15 residues. CDR3 sequence reads: CATPGRPPTNEKLFF. In nucleotides, the CDR3 is TGTGCCACCCCAGGACGGCCTCCAACTAATGAAAAACTGTTTTTT.

This clonotype was counted at least ten times. V is TRBV7-3 and J is TRBJ2-2; 7 bases fit TRBD1. CDR3 size: 15 residues. Per germline, CDR1 SGHTA and CDR2 FQGTGA. V was pared by 2 bases and J by 0 bases, with 0 bases of the junction left unmatched. Here the CDR3 reads CASSLQGANTGELFF. DNA of the CDR3: TGTGCCAGCAGCTTACAGGGGGCGAACACCGGGGAGCTGTTTTTT. Looking up the rest from reference TRBV7-3 and TRBJ2-2 gives the full variable domain: GAGVSQTPSNKVTEKGKYVELRCDPISGHTALYWYRQSLGQGPEFLIYFQGTGAADDSGLPNDRFFAVRPEGSVSTLKIQRTERGDSAVYLCASSLQGANTGELFFGEGSRLTVL.

This clonotype was seen at least ten times. The chain couples TRBV9 to TRBJ2-1, with 8 bases aligning to TRBD1. Germline-derived CDR1 and CDR2 are SGDLS and YYNGEE. The CDR3 has 14 amino acids. Germline trimming cut 3 bases from V and 7 bases from J; bases unmatched to any gene: 6. The CDR3 DNA sequence: TGTGCCAGCAGCGCCGCTTACAGGGGGAATGAGCAGTTCTTC. Translating gives CASSAAYRGNEQFF. Based on the CDR3 plus reference TRBV9 and TRBJ2-1, the full variable domain is DSGVTQTPKHLITATGQRVTLRCSPRSGDLSVYWYQQSLDQGLQFLIQYYNGEERAKGNILERFSAQQFPDLHSELNLSSLELGDSALYFCASSAAYRGNEQFFGPGTRLTVL.

This clonotype was observed many times. The rearrangement links TRBV5-5 to TRBJ1-4; D call uncertain. The CDR3 spans 15 residues. The germline V and J ends were trimmed by 4 bases and 7 bases, with 17 bases remaining between them. CDR1 and CDR2 (germline): SGHKS, YYEKEE (reference sequence). CDR3 in amino acids: CASSLVSASGEKLFF. The CDR3 DNA is TGTGCCAGCAGCCTGGTCTCTGCCAGTGGTGAAAAACTGTTTTTT.